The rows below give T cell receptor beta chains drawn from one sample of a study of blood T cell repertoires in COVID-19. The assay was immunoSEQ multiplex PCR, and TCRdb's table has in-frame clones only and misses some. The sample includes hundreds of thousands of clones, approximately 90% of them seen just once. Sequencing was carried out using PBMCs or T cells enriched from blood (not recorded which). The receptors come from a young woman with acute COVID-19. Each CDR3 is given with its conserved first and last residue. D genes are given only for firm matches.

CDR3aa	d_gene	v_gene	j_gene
CSVEWRVGYGYTF	-	TRBV29-1	TRBJ1-2
CASSYFIGVYGYTF	-	TRBV6-2/TRBV6-3	TRBJ1-2
CASSFLGGVGDTQYF	-	TRBV28	TRBJ2-3
CASSKSRRGTEQFF	-	TRBV21-1	TRBJ2-1
CASRSQTGGNYGYTF	TRBD1	TRBV11-2	TRBJ1-2
CASSPGTGSFGYTF	TRBD1	TRBV7-3	TRBJ1-2
CASSAAGGETQYF	TRBD2	TRBV2	TRBJ2-5
CASTTGTSPLHF	-	TRBV10-2	TRBJ1-6
CATNRERFTDTQYF	-	TRBV15	TRBJ2-3
CASAPGGSKNEQYF	TRBD1	TRBV9	TRBJ2-7
CASSRQGHQPQHF	TRBD1	TRBV27	TRBJ1-5
CASSEMTGLGQPQHF	TRBD1	TRBV6-1	TRBJ1-5
CASSQGSYSYNEQFF	-	TRBV13	TRBJ2-1
CASSATSGRYNEQFF	TRBD2	TRBV7-6	TRBJ2-1
CASSLDRVTEAFF	-	TRBV5-1	TRBJ1-1
CASSKDRAYEQYF	-	TRBV21-1	TRBJ2-7
CASSRQGMNTEAFF	TRBD1	TRBV2	TRBJ1-1
CASSLDPSGGYNEQFF	TRBD2	TRBV3-1/TRBV3-2	TRBJ2-1
CASSNQQGKGYTF	TRBD1	TRBV19	TRBJ1-2
CASSRDYQETQYF	-	TRBV12-3/TRBV12-4	TRBJ2-5
CASSLGEGLADTQYF	-	TRBV11-3	TRBJ2-3
CASSISWTGATNEKLFF	TRBD1	TRBV19	TRBJ1-4
CASSLPKTYNSPLHF	-	TRBV11-2	TRBJ1-6
CASKGTGNEKLFF	TRBD1	TRBV6-5	TRBJ1-4
CASSWEQGASDGYTF	TRBD1	TRBV18	TRBJ1-2
CAIGGYQGANEQYF	TRBD1	TRBV10-3	TRBJ2-7